Sequencing of this TCR beta chain was carried out in a study of post-analysis software for immune sequencing data. As for the study in general: The study covered relapsing-remitting, secondary progressive and progressive-relapsing courses of multiple sclerosis.

Notes on the study in general: Significantly lower normalized Chao1 diversity was seen in multiple sclerosis patients than in controls. Batch-matched samples strongly co-clustered by F measure.

Turning to this clonotype: The antigen remains undetermined.

The TCR beta cDNA libraries contained unique molecular identifiers. The source material, roughly 0.85 to 10 million T cells, gave rise to roughly 500,000 cDNA molecules. Using its own MiXCR run on the PCR reads, TCRdb lists one record per CDR3 protein. The table records roughly 400,000 distinct CDR3 sequences, approximately 37% of them present only once. This receptor was identified in a girl aged 2-9 years with multiple sclerosis. The sequencing input was blood.

In nucleotides, the CDR3 is TGTGCCAGCAGCGTAGGAGGTCAGGGCGCCTATGGCTACACCTTC. Encoded protein: CASSVGGQGAYGYTF. This chain uses TRBV9 with TRBJ1-2; maybe TRBD1 (5 bases). The CDR3 totals 15 residues. Germline V CDR1 and CDR2: SGDLS, YYNGEE. V was clipped by 0 bases and J by 4 bases, with 13 bases between them. The full variable domain, in which reference TRBV9 and TRBJ1-2 provide the parts outside the CDR3, is DSGVTQTPKHLITATGQRVTLRCSPRSGDLSVYWYQQSLDQGLQFLIQYYNGEERAKGNILERFSAQQFPDLHSELNLSSLELGDSALYFCASSVGGQGAYGYTFGSGTRLTVV.